The 13 T cell receptor beta chains below were found in one sample sequenced in a study of blood T cell repertoires in COVID-19. TCRdb's copy holds only in-frame clones and misses some; the assay was immunoSEQ multiplex PCR. This table has about 380,000 clones, roughly 80% appearing once. Material for sequencing was peripheral blood. The source of these receptors is a human donor with acute or convalescent COVID-19. The donor label of this sample is uncertain.

The chain uses TRBV13 and TRBJ1-4; TRBD1 is a possible D gene (5 bases). The CDR3 consists of 13 residues. The germline V and J ends were trimmed by 3 bases and 8 bases, with 10 bases remaining between them. Germline CDR1 PRHDT, CDR2 FYEKMQ (reference sequence). Here the CDR3 reads CASSFRQREKLFF. The CDR3 DNA follows: TGTGCCAGCAGCTTTCGACAGAGGGAAAAACTGTTTTTT.

The V gene is TRBV9, the J gene TRBJ1-4; 7 bases align to TRBD1. Germline trimming cut 4 bases from V and 4 bases from J; bases unmatched to any gene: 7. The CDR3 runs 15 residues. Germline V CDR1 and CDR2: SGDLS, YYNGEE. The CDR3 reads CASSSRTGRNEKLFF. The CDR3 bases are TGTGCCAGCAGCTCAAGGACAGGCCGTAATGAAAAACTGTTTTTT.

As for this clone: An end of the junction differs from the germline gene, which may be a read error. This chain uses TRBV30 with TRBJ1-6; D not certain. Germline CDR1 and CDR2: GTSNPN and SVGIG (reference sequence). The CDR3 has 10 amino acids. CDR3 in DNA: TGCGGCAGACTTAATTCACCCCTCCACTTT. Its protein product is CGRLNSPLHF.

This clone came up a few times. The chain couples TRBV15 to TRBJ1-4; 10 bases align to TRBD1. The V gene end was trimmed by 4 bases and the J gene end by 3 bases; junction bases not matched to a gene: 8. Germline V gene sequence: CDR1 LNHNV, CDR2 YYDKDF (reference sequence). There are 17 residues in the CDR3. For the CDR3, the DNA is TGTGCCACCAGCAAACGACAGGGGGCTCGAGCTAATGAAAAACTGTTTTTT. This sequence encodes CATSKRQGARANEKLFF. The full variable domain, its missing parts supplied by reference TRBV15 and TRBJ1-4, is DAMVIQNPRYQVTQFGKPVTLSCSQTLNHNVMYWYQQKSSQAPKLLFHYYDKDFNNEADTPDNFQSRRPNTSFCFLDIRSPGLGDTAMYLCATSKRQGARANEKLFFGSGTQLSVL.

V usage is TRBV7-2 and J usage is TRBJ1-1, with D tentatively TRBD1 (5 bases). Germline CDR1 and CDR2: SGHTA and FQGNSA. The CDR3 is 14 residues long. V was pared by 6 bases and J by 5 bases, with 16 bases between. The CDR3 here is CASRSRRGRTEAFF. CDR3 DNA: TGTGCCAGCAGATCCCGGCGGGGGAGAACTGAAGCTTTCTTT.

V is TRBV30 and J is TRBJ2-7; weak D call: TRBD1 (6 bases). Germline values: CDR1 GTSNPN, CDR2 SVGIG (reference sequence). Trimming took off 2 bases at V and 5 bases at J, with 16 bases between the two ends. This CDR3 comprises 14 residues. This CDR3 is CAWSMFGRGDEQYF. In DNA form, the CDR3 reads TGTGCCTGGAGTATGTTTGGCAGGGGCGACGAGCAGTACTTC.

J is TRBJ1-6 and V is TRBV18; D remains unclear. In germline, CDR1 is KGHSH, CDR2 LQKENI. V lost 4 bases, J lost 5 bases, and 12 bases lay in between. The CDR3 consists of 15 residues. The CDR3 protein is CASSLEYTNNSPLHF. The CDR3 nucleotides read TGTGCCAGCTCACTCGAGTATACCAATAATTCACCCCTCCACTTT. The full variable domain, its missing parts supplied by reference TRBV18 and TRBJ1-6, is NAGVMQNPRHLVRRRGQEARLRCSPMKGHSHVYWYRQLPEEGLKFMVYLQKENIIDESGMPKERFSAEFPKEGPSILRIQQVVRGDSAAYFCASSLEYTNNSPLHFGNGTRLTVT.

Points on this clone: A read error may be the cause here, since a much bigger clone is one base away. The chain is built from TRBV6-2 or TRBV6-3 and TRBJ2-1; 13 bases agree with TRBD2. The germline gives CDR1 MNHEY, CDR2 SVGEGT. Trimming at V came to 5 bases and at J to 8 bases, leaving 3 bases not matched to a gene. This CDR3 spans 14 amino acids. CDR3: CASSTSGGAYEQFF. In DNA form, the CDR3 reads TGTGCCAGCAGTACTAGCGGGGGGGCCTATGAGCAGTTCTTC.

The J gene is TRBJ1-3, the V gene TRBV3-1 (or the pseudogene TRBV3-2); 7 nucleotides line up with TRBD1. Trimming removed 5 bases from V and 1 base from J; junction bases left unmatched: 2. Germline V gene data show CDR1 as LGHDT and CDR2 as YNNKEL (reference sequence). This CDR3 region has 14 residues. The CDR3 DNA reads as TGTGCCAGCAGCAGGGGGCTGTCTGGAAACACCATATATTTT. As protein: CASSRGLSGNTIYF.

The chain uses TRBV30 and TRBJ1-2, with D unclear. CDR3 length: 13 residues. Trimming left V 7 bases short and J 7 bases short, with 19 bases between. The germline V gene encodes CDR1 GTSNPN and CDR2 SVGIG (reference sequence). The CDR3 reads CASSSTSGFGYTF. As DNA, the CDR3 is TGTGCCTCTTCATCGACCAGCGGGTTTGGCTACACCTTC.

The rearrangement links TRBV11-2 to TRBJ2-3, with D tentatively TRBD2 (5 bases). V was clipped by 1 base and J by 0 bases, with 11 bases between them. The CDR3 runs 16 residues. In germline, CDR1 is SGHAT, CDR2 FQNNGV. The CDR3, as DNA: TGTGCCAGCAGCTTAGGTACTAGGCCTAGCACAGATACGCAGTATTTT. It is translated as CASSLGTRPSTDTQYF.

The chain employs TRBV6-5 and TRBJ2-5; D may be TRBD2 (6 bases). The V end was cut by 7 bases, the J end by 3 bases, with 15 bases between. This CDR3 comprises 14 residues. Per germline, CDR1 MNHEY and CDR2 SVGAGI. The CDR3 reads CASTPRGGEETQYF. CDR3 bases: TGTGCCAGCACCCCTAGAGGAGGGGAAGAGACCCAGTACTTC.

This clone was detected only a few times. The chain is built from TRBV18 and TRBJ2-1; TRBD1 agrees at 7 bases. This CDR3 has 13 residues. Germline V gene data show CDR1 as KGHSH and CDR2 as LQKENI. The V gene end was trimmed by 4 bases and the J gene end by 4 bases; junction bases not matched to a gene: 1. The DNA for the CDR3 is TGTGCCAGCTCACAGGACAGGTACAATGAGCAGTTCTTC. This translates into CASSQDRYNEQFF.